Described below is a single T cell receptor beta chain sequence and its context. Antigen: not known. These data originate in a study of identical twins. Study-wide results and caveats: Out-of-frame sharing of TCR alpha in monozygotic twins was underestimated by models.

Germline V gives CDR1 KGHDR, CDR2 SFDVKD. CDR3 length: 15 amino acids. J lost 6 bases, V lost 3 bases, and 4 bases had no gene match. TCRdb passed the 5' RACE reads through MiXCR, listing each CDR3 protein once. The sample contains about 1.7 million distinct CDR3 sequences, about 32% of which appear only once. The chain couples TRBV24-1 to TRBJ2-1, with 10 bases that match TRBD2. The specimen was cord blood. This sequence originates from a newborn girl in good health. This CDR3 is CATSDMGLASNEQFF. The CDR3 DNA is TGTGCCACCAGTGATATGGGACTAGCGAGCAATGAGCAGTTCTTC.